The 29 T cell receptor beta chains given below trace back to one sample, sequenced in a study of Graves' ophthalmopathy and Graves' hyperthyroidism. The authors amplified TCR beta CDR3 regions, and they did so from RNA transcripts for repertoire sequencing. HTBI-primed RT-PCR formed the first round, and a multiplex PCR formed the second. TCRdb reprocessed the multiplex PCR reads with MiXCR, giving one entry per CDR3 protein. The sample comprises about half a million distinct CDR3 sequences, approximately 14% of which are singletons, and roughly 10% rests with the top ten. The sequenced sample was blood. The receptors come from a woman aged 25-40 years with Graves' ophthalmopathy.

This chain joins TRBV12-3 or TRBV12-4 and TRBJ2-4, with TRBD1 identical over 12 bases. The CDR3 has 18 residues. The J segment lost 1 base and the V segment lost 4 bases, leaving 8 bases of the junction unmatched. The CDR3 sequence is CASSSGTGGIVAKNIQYF. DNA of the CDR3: TGTGCCAGCAGTTCTGGGACAGGGGGCATTGTGGCCAAAAACATTCAGTACTTC.

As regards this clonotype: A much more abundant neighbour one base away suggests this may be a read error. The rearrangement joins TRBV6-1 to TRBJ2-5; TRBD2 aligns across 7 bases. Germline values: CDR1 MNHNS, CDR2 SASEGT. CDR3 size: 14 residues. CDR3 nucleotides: TGTGCCAGCAGACCCCCTGCGGGAGTGGAGACCCAGTGCTTC. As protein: CASRPPAGVETQCF.

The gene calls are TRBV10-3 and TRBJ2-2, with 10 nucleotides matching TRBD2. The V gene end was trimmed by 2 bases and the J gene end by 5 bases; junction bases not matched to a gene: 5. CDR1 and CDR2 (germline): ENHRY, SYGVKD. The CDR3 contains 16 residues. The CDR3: CAISERAGGPTGELFF. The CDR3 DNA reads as TGTGCCATCAGTGAGCGAGCGGGGGGGCCAACCGGGGAGCTGTTTTTT.

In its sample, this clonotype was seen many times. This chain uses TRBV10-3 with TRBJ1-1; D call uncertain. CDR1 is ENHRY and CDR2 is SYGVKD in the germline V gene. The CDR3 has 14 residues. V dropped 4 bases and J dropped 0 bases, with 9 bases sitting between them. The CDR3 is CAISVGSMNTEAFF. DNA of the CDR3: TGTGCCATCAGTGTAGGCAGCATGAACACTGAAGCTTTCTTT.

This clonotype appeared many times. CDR3 DNA: TGTGCCAGCAGTTTGGAGGGAGGCTACACCTTC. It codes for CASSLEGGYTF. This chain joins TRBV28 and TRBJ1-2; D ambiguous. The ends were cut back, 3 bases at V and 8 bases at J, with 7 bases in the middle. CDR1 and CDR2 (germline): MDHEN, SYDVKM. The CDR3 covers 11 residues.

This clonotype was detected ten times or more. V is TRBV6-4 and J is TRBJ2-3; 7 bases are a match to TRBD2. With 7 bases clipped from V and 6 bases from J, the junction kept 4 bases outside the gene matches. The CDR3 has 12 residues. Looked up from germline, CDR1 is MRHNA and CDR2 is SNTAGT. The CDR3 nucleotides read TGTGCCAGCAAGGGAGGGGTGGATACGCAGTATTTT. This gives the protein CASKGGVDTQYF.

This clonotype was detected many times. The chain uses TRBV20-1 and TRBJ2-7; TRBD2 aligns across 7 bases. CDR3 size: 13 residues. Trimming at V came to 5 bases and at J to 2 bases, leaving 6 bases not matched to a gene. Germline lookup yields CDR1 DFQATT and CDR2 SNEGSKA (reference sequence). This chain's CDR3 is CSAFPSGTYEQYF. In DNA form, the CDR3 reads TGCAGTGCTTTCCCTAGCGGAACCTACGAGCAGTACTTC.

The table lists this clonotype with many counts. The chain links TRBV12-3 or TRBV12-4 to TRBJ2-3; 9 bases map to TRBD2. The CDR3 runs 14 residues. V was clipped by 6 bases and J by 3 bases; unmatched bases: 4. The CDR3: CASRISGSTDTQYF. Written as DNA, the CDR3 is TGTGCCAGCAGGATTAGCGGGAGTACAGATACGCAGTATTTT.

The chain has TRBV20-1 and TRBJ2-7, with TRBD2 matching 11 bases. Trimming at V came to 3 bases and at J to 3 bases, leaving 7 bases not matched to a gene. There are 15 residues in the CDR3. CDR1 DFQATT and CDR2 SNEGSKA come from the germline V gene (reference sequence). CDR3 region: CSARAVTSGIYEQYF. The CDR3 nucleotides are TGCAGTGCTAGGGCTGTGACTAGCGGGATCTACGAGCAGTACTTC.

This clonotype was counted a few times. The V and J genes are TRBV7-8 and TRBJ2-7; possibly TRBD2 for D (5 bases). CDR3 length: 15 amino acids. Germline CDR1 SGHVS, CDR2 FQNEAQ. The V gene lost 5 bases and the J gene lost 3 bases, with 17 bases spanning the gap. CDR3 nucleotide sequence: TGTGCCAGCAGCCCCCTCTCGATTACTAGCTACGAGCAGTACTTC. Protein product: CASSPLSITSYEQYF.

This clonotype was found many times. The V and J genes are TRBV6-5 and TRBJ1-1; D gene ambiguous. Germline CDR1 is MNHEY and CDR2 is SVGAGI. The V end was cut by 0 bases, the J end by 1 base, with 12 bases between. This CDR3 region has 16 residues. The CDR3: CASSYSPRGSNTEAFF. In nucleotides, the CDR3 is TGTGCCAGCAGTTACTCGCCCAGAGGATCGAACACTGAAGCTTTCTTT.

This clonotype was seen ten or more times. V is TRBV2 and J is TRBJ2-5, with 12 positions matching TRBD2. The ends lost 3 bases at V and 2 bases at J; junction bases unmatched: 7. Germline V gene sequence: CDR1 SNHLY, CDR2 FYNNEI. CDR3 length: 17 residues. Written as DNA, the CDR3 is TGTGCCAGCAGTGAGCTAGCGGGAGGGCCGGAACAAGAGACCCAGTACTTC. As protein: CASSELAGGPEQETQYF.

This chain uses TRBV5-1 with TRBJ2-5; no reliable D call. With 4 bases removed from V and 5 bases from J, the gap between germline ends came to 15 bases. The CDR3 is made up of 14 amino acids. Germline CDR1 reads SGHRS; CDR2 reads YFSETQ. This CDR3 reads CASSPTTVFETQYF. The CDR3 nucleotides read TGCGCCAGCAGCCCAACTACGGTTTTCGAGACCCAGTACTTC.

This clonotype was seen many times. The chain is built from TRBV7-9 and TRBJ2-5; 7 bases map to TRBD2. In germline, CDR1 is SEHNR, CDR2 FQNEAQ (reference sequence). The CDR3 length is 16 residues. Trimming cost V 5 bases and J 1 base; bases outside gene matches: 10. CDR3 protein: CASSKGRGTRQETQYF. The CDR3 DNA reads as TGTGCCAGCAGCAAGGGGAGGGGTACTCGCCAAGAGACCCAGTACTTC.

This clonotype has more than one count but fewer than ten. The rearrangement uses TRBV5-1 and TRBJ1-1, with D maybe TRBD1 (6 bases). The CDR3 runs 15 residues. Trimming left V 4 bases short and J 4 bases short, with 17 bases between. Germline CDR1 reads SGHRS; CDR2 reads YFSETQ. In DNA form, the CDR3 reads TGCGCCAGCAGCCCCTACACGACAGGCACCACTGAAGCTTTCTTT. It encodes CASSPYTTGTTEAFF.

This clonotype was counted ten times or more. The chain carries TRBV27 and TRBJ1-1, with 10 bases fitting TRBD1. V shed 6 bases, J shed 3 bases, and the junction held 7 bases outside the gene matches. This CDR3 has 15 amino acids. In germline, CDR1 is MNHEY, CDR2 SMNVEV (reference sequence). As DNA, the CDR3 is TGTGCCAGCAGCCCCAGAGGGACAGGGGACACTGAAGCTTTCTTT. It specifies CASSPRGTGDTEAFF.

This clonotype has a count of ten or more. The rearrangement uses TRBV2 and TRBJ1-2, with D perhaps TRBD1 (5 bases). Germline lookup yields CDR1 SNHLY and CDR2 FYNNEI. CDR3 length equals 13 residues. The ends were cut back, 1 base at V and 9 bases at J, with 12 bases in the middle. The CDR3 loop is CASSEERDSRYTF. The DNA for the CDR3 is TGTGCCAGCAGTGAAGAAAGGGACTCCCGCTACACCTTC.

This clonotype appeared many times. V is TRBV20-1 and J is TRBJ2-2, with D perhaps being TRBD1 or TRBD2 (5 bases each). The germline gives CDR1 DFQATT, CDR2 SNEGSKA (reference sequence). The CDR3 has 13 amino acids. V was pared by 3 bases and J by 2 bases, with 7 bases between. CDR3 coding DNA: TGCAGTGCTAGGGGGGTTAACACCGGGGAGCTGTTTTTT. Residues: CSARGVNTGELFF.

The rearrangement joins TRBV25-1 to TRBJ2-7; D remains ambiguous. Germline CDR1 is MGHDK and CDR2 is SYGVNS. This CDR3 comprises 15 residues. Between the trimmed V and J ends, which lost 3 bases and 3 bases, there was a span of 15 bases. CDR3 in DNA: TGTGCCAGCAGTGACACTCGGATCTCCAGCTACGAGCAGTACTTC. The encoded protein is CASSDTRISSYEQYF.

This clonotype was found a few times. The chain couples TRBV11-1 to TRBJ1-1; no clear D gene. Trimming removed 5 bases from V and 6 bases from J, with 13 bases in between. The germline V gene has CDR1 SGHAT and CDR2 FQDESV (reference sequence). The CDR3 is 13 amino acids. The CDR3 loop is CASSLIGVAEAFF. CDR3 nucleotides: TGTGCCAGCAGCCTAATTGGGGTTGCTGAAGCTTTCTTT.

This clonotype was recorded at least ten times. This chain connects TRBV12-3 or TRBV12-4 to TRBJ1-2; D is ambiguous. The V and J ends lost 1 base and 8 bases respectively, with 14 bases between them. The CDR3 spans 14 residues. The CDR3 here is CASSLVAGSWGYTF. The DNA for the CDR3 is TGTGCCAGCAGTTTAGTCGCGGGAAGTTGGGGCTACACCTTC.

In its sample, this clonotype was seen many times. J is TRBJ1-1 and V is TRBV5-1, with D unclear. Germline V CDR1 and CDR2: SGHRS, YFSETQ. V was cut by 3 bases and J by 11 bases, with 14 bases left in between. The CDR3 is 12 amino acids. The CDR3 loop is CASSYDSSTAFF. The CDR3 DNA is TGCGCCAGCAGCTACGACTCCTCGACGGCTTTCTTT.

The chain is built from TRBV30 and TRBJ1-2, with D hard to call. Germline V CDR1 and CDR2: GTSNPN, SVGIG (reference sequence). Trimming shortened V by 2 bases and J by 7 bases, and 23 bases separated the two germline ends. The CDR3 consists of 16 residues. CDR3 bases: TGTGCCTGGAGTATGAGAAGAGCCCTGGGTGCCTCTGGCTACACCTTC. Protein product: CAWSMRRALGASGYTF.

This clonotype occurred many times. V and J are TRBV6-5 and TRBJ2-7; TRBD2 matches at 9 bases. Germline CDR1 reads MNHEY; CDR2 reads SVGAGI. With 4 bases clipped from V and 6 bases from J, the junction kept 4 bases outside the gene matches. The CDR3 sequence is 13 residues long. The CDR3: CASSSGLASEQYF. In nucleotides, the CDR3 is TGTGCCAGCAGTTCGGGACTAGCTAGCGAGCAGTACTTC.

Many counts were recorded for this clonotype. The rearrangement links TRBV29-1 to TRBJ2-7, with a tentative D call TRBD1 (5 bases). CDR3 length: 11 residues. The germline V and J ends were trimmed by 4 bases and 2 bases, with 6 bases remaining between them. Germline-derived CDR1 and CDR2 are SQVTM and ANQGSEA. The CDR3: CSVGQTYEQYF. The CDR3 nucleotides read TGCAGCGTTGGACAGACCTACGAGCAGTACTTC.

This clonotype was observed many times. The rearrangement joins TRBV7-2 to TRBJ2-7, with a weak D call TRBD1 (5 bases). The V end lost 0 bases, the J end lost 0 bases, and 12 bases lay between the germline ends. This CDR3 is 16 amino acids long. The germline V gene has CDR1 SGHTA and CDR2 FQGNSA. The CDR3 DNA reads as TGTGCCAGCAGCTTAGCGAGGACAAGGAGCTCCTACGAGCAGTACTTC. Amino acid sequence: CASSLARTRSSYEQYF.

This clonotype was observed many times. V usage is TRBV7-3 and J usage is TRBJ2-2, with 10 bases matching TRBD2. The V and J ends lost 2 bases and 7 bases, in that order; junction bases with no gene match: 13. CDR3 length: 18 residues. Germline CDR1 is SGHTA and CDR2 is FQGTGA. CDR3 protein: CASSLSNRAGGPNGELFF. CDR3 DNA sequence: TGTGCCAGCAGCTTATCCAACCGAGCGGGAGGGCCGAACGGGGAGCTGTTTTTT.

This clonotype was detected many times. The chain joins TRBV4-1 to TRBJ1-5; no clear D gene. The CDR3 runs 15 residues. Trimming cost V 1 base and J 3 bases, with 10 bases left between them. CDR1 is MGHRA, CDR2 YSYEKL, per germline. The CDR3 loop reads CASSQVGVTNQPQHF. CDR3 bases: TGCGCCAGCAGCCAAGTTGGGGTTACCAATCAGCCCCAGCATTTT.

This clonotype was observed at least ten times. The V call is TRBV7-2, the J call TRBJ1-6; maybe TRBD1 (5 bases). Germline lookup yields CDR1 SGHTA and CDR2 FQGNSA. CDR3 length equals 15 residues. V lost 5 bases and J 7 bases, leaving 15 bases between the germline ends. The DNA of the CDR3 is TGTGCCAGCAGCCTGTACCCGGGACCCAATTCACCCCTCCACTTT. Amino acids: CASSLYPGPNSPLHF.